These 30 T cell receptor beta chains were sequenced from one sample in a study of patients and donors after allogeneic stem cell transplantation. Using its own MiXCR run on the RT-PCR reads, TCRdb lists one record per CDR3 protein. The table has around 200,000 distinct CDR3 sequences, 35% to 45% seen once. The specimen sequenced was blood, either unsorted or a sorted T cell fraction (not recorded which). The receptors were sampled from a human donor who was either an allogeneic HSCT recipient or a stem cell or donor lymphocyte infusion donor (not recorded which). It is not recorded whose cells these are; they may come from a transplant donor.

This clonotype was detected only a few times. V is TRBV7-2 and J is TRBJ1-1; 8 bases line up with TRBD1. CDR1 and CDR2 (germline): SGHTA, FQGNSA. The CDR3 is 14 amino acids. V trimming: 5 bases; J trimming: 6 bases; junction bases outside the gene matches: 8. CDR3 sequence reads: CASSPGQGNPEAFF. CDR3 sequence (DNA): TGTGCCAGCAGCCCCGGACAGGGTAATCCTGAAGCTTTCTTT.

The sample holds a few counts of this clonotype. This rearrangement joins TRBV12-3 or TRBV12-4 to TRBJ1-2; TRBD1 aligns across 8 bases. CDR3 size: 13 residues. V dropped 5 bases and J dropped 4; count of bases not matched to a gene: 3. The CDR3 nucleotides read TGTGCCAGCAGTCCAGGGGGCGGCTATGGCTACACCTTC. This encodes CASSPGGGYGYTF.

This clonotype was seen more than once but under ten times. The chain has TRBV13 and TRBJ2-6; 8 positions agree with TRBD2. CDR3 length: 17 residues. The germline V gene has CDR1 PRHDT and CDR2 FYEKMQ (reference sequence). The trim removed 5 bases at V and 0 bases at J, leaving 6 bases unmatched. CDR3 nucleotides: TGTGCCAGCAGCGCTATAGCGGGGACCTCTGGGGCCAACGTCCTGACTTTC. It specifies CASSAIAGTSGANVLTF.

The sample holds a few counts of this clonotype. The V call is TRBV7-9, the J call TRBJ1-1, with D unclear. The CDR3 is 14 amino acids. Trimming left V 7 bases short and J 5 bases short, with 17 bases between. CDR1 is SEHNR, CDR2 FQNEAQ, per germline (reference sequence). The chain's CDR3 is CASTNPPDLTEAFF. The CDR3 DNA is TGTGCCAGCACCAATCCCCCGGATTTAACTGAAGCTTTCTTT.

V usage is TRBV4-3 and J usage is TRBJ1-6; D remains ambiguous. V gave up 1 base and J gave up 0 bases, with 10 bases separating them. Germline V CDR1 and CDR2: LGHNA, YSLEER. The CDR3 is made up of 17 amino acids. The CDR3 spells CASSQVRMGSYNSPLHF. The CDR3 nucleotides read TGCGCCAGCAGCCAAGTTCGGATGGGCTCCTATAATTCACCCCTCCACTTT.

This clonotype was detected a few times. The gene calls are TRBV20-1 and TRBJ1-2, with TRBD1 matching over 8 bases. V was pared by 5 bases and J by 4 bases, with 9 bases of the junction left unmatched. Germline V gene data show CDR1 as DFQATT and CDR2 as SNEGSKA (reference sequence). CDR3 length equals 14 residues. CDR3 sequence: CSALPTGAGYGYTF. CDR3 sequence (DNA): TGCAGTGCTTTACCGACAGGGGCGGGCTATGGCTACACCTTC.

This clonotype came up once. The V call is TRBV9, the J call TRBJ2-7; tentative D call: TRBD1 (5 bases). The germline V gene has CDR1 SGDLS and CDR2 YYNGEE. The CDR3 covers 15 residues. V was cut by 3 bases and J by 5 bases, with 18 bases left in between. CDR3 sequence reads: CASSGSSNSRDEQYF. The CDR3 DNA reads as TGTGCCAGCAGCGGCTCCTCGAATAGCAGGGACGAGCAGTACTTC.

The rearrangement uses TRBV27 and TRBJ2-5; 11 positions agree with TRBD1. This CDR3 has 16 amino acids. The germline V gene has CDR1 MNHEY and CDR2 SMNVEV (reference sequence). V shed 7 bases and J 5 bases; nucleotides not matched to a gene: 12. The CDR3 protein is CASNGTGTGGWETQYF. CDR3 nucleotide sequence: TGTGCCAGCAACGGGACCGGGACAGGGGGTTGGGAGACCCAGTACTTC.

This clonotype was seen a few times. The J gene is TRBJ1-1, the V gene TRBV18; TRBD1 is a possible D gene (6 bases). The CDR3 contains 16 residues. Germline CDR1 is KGHSH and CDR2 is LQKENI. V was shortened by 0 bases and J by 5 bases, with 16 bases between the two germline ends. The CDR3, as DNA: TGTGCCAGCTCACCACCTGGGGAACAGGGATGGACTGAAGCTTTCTTT. This codes for CASSPPGEQGWTEAFF.

This clonotype was counted only a few times. The chain employs TRBV7-9 and TRBJ1-1; D not certain. Germline V gene lookup returns CDR1 SEHNR and CDR2 FQNEAQ (reference sequence). The CDR3 is made up of 12 amino acids. Deletions cut 6 bases from V and 1 base from J, with 6 bases between. The CDR3 here is CASRRGNTEAFF. The CDR3 coding sequence is TGTGCCAGCAGGCGAGGGAACACTGAAGCTTTCTTT.

This clonotype was counted only a few times. V usage is TRBV5-1 and J usage is TRBJ1-2; D perhaps matches TRBD1 (5 bases). This CDR3 is 14 amino acids long. In germline, CDR1 is SGHRS, CDR2 YFSETQ. Between the trimmed V and J ends, which lost 2 bases and 5 bases, there was a span of 13 bases. CDR3 in DNA: TGCGCCAGCAGCTTAGGGACGGAGCCTTATGGCTACACCTTC. This codes for CASSLGTEPYGYTF. The whole variable domain, filled in from reference TRBV5-1 and TRBJ1-2, reads KAGVTQTPRYLIKTRGQQVTLSCSPISGHRSVSWYQQTPGQGLQFLFEYFSETQRNKGNFPGRFSGRQFSNSRSEMNVSTLELGDSALYLCASSLGTEPYGYTFGSGTRLTVV.

This clonotype was picked up a small number of times. This chain joins TRBV10-3 and TRBJ1-5; weak D call: TRBD1 (5 bases). CDR1 is ENHRY, CDR2 SYGVKD, per germline. This CDR3 contains 13 residues. The V end lost 3 bases, the J end lost 9 bases, and 12 bases lay between the germline ends. CDR3 DNA sequence: TGTGCCATCAGTGACCCATACGGGGGGCCCCAGCATTTT. It encodes CAISDPYGGPQHF.

V is TRBV7-9 and J is TRBJ2-3; D perhaps matches TRBD2 (7 bases). The CDR3 spans 17 residues. Germline V gene lookup returns CDR1 SEHNR and CDR2 FQNEAQ (reference sequence). V lost 4 bases to trimming and J lost 0 bases, with 17 bases between them. The CDR3 protein is CASSSAAGAPSTDTQYF. The CDR3 DNA follows: TGTGCCAGCAGCTCTGCTGCGGGGGCTCCTAGCACAGATACGCAGTATTTT. Full variable domain (missing parts from reference TRBV7-9 and TRBJ2-3): DTGVSQNPRHKITKRGQNVTFRCDPISEHNRLYWYRQTLGQGPEFLTYFQNEAQLEKSRLLSDRFSAERPKGSFSTLEIQRTEQGDSAMYLCASSSAAGAPSTDTQYFGPGTRLTVL.

The V and J genes are TRBV10-3 and TRBJ2-1; 8 nucleotides align to TRBD1. This CDR3 region has 16 residues. The ends lost 0 bases at V and 4 bases at J; junction bases unmatched: 5. Germline CDR1 and CDR2: ENHRY and SYGVKD. This CDR3 is CAISESSRGQYNEQFF. The CDR3 DNA reads TGTGCCATCAGTGAGTCGTCCAGGGGGCAGTACAATGAGCAGTTCTTC.

This clonotype has just a few counts. The rearrangement links TRBV5-1 to TRBJ1-5; no firm D call. The germline V gene has CDR1 SGHRS and CDR2 YFSETQ. The CDR3 runs 14 residues. The V and J ends lost 0 bases and 9 bases respectively, with 13 bases between them. For the CDR3, the DNA is TGCGCCAGCAGCTTGGAGGCCGGCTTCCCGCCCCAGCATTTT. It encodes CASSLEAGFPPQHF. Full variable domain (missing parts from reference TRBV5-1 and TRBJ1-5): KAGVTQTPRYLIKTRGQQVTLSCSPISGHRSVSWYQQTPGQGLQFLFEYFSETQRNKGNFPGRFSGRQFSNSRSEMNVSTLELGDSALYLCASSLEAGFPPQHFGDGTRLSIL.

This clonotype was picked up a small number of times. The chain carries TRBV6-6 and TRBJ1-2; the D is unclear. Trimming pared 6 bases from V and 3 bases from J, leaving 14 bases between. Germline-derived CDR1 and CDR2 are MNHNY and SVGAGI (reference sequence). The CDR3 sequence is 14 residues long. The CDR3 sequence: CASSRGPLDYGYTF. CDR3 bases: TGTGCCAGCAGCCGCGGACCCCTGGACTATGGCTACACCTTC.

This chain connects TRBV20-1 to TRBJ1-5; D unresolved. Germline values: CDR1 DFQATT, CDR2 SNEGSKA (reference sequence). Trimming left V 6 bases short and J 3 bases short, with 3 bases between. The CDR3 totals 10 residues. In DNA, the CDR3 is TGCAGTGCCTCCAATCAGCCCCAGCATTTT. Protein: CSASNQPQHF.

The chain couples TRBV9 to TRBJ2-1, with TRBD1 matching 8 bases. Germline assignment: CDR1 SGDLS and CDR2 YYNGEE. The trim removed 3 bases at V and 8 bases at J, leaving 4 bases unmatched. The CDR3 has 13 residues. The CDR3 DNA is TGTGCCAGCAGCGGTTACAGGGGGGATGAGCAGTTCTTC. It yields the protein CASSGYRGDEQFF.

V usage is TRBV12-3 or TRBV12-4 and J usage is TRBJ1-6; D ambiguous. The CDR3 contains 13 residues. V lost 4 bases to trimming and J lost 6 bases, with 7 bases between them. CDR3 coding DNA: TGTGCCAGCAGTTCCCAGCTTAATTCACCCCTCCACTTT. Translated: CASSSQLNSPLHF.

This clonotype has a handful of counts. The V and J genes are TRBV20-1 and TRBJ1-6; D unclear. The V gene's germline CDR1 is DFQATT and CDR2 SNEGSKA (reference sequence). The CDR3 runs 14 residues. V was shortened by 4 bases and J by 10 bases, with 17 bases between the two germline ends. For the CDR3, the DNA is TGCAGTGCTACCAAAGGTGCAGGCGGCTCACCCCTCCACTTT. Amino acids: CSATKGAGGSPLHF.

The chain carries TRBV10-3 and TRBJ2-5, with 7 bases fitting TRBD1. J was trimmed by 2 bases and V by 1 base; bases with no gene match: 7. Germline-derived CDR1 and CDR2 are ENHRY and SYGVKD. The CDR3 runs 16 residues. This CDR3 is CAISELGGRWQETQYF. As DNA, the CDR3 is TGTGCCATCAGTGAGTTAGGGGGCAGATGGCAAGAGACCCAGTACTTC.

Only a few counts were recorded for this clonotype. The chain has TRBV7-6 and TRBJ1-4; possible D gene TRBD1, 5 bases. The CDR3 spans 14 residues. Deletions cut 5 bases from V and 8 bases from J, with 15 bases between. Germline V lookup: CDR1 SGHVS, CDR2 FNYEAQ. CDR3 sequence (DNA): TGTGCCAGCAGCCAAGGGGTCCTGGGGGAAAAACTGTTTTTT. It yields the protein CASSQGVLGEKLFF. The full variable domain, its missing parts supplied by reference TRBV7-6 and TRBJ1-4, is GAGVSQSPRYKVTKRGQDVALRCDPISGHVSLYWYRQALGQGPEFLTYFNYEAQQDKSGLPNDRFSAERPEGSISTLTIQRTEQRDSAMYRCASSQGVLGEKLFFGSGTQLSVL.

This clonotype was counted a few times. The genes are TRBV27 and TRBJ1-2; no firm D call. Germline V gene lookup returns CDR1 MNHEY and CDR2 SMNVEV (reference sequence). The CDR3 consists of 13 residues. CDR3 sequence reads: CATSTRADYGYTF. CDR3 coding DNA: TGTGCTACGAGCACCCGGGCGGACTATGGCTACACCTTC.

This rearrangement joins TRBV19 to TRBJ1-6; 7 bases are a match to TRBD1. The CDR3 extends over 15 amino acids. V lost 6 bases, J lost 8 bases, and 10 bases stayed unmatched. Per germline, CDR1 LNHDA and CDR2 SQIVND (reference sequence). The CDR3 region has the DNA TGTGCCAGTAGGGAACAGGGGCCCCGGGATTCACCCCTCCACTTT. Its translation is CASREQGPRDSPLHF.

This clonotype was counted a few times. The chain is built from TRBV12-3 or TRBV12-4 and TRBJ2-7, with D uncertain. CDR3 size: 11 residues. Deletions cut 5 bases from V and 3 bases from J, with 5 bases between. The CDR3 DNA is TGTGCCAGCAGTCCCTACTACGAGCAGTACTTC. Translating gives CASSPYYEQYF.

The chain uses TRBV6-6 and TRBJ1-5; a possible D gene is TRBD1 (5 bases). V shed 6 bases and J shed 4 bases, with 16 bases lying between them. This CDR3 region has 15 residues. Germline CDR1 reads MNHNY; CDR2 reads SVGAGI (reference sequence). Written as DNA, the CDR3 is TGTGCCAGCAGCCGGGGCCCGGGGTGGAATCAGCCCCAGCATTTT. Its protein is CASSRGPGWNQPQHF.

This clonotype showed up just a few times. The junction differs from germline at one of its ends, possibly a read error. V usage is TRBV6-2 or TRBV6-3 and J usage is TRBJ2-1; 8 nucleotides agree with TRBD2. The CDR3 loop spans 13 amino acids. CDR1 MNHEY and CDR2 SVGEGT come from the germline V gene. In nucleotides, the CDR3 is TGTGCCAGCACCCTGTTACGGGGGGGACTAAGGATCTTC. This codes for CASTLLRGGLRIF.

This clonotype has at least ten counts. Here the CDR3 DNA reads TGCCGCCCATCAGGGGGTAGCACAGATACGCAGTATTTT. Its translation: CRPSGGSTDTQYF. This sequence joins TRBV20-1 and TRBJ2-3; 7 bases align to TRBD1. Germline V lookup: CDR1 DFQATT, CDR2 SNEGSKA (reference sequence). The CDR3 spans 13 residues.

This clonotype was seen a few times. The gene calls are TRBV5-1 and TRBJ1-6; the D is unclear. The CDR3 length is 15 residues. V was clipped by 0 bases and J by 9 bases, with 13 bases between them. Germline CDR1 is SGHRS and CDR2 is YFSETQ. This CDR3 reads CASSLERGTGSPLHF. In nucleotides, the CDR3 is TGCGCCAGCAGCTTGGAACGGGGAACCGGTTCACCCCTCCACTTT.

The chain combines TRBV4-3 with TRBJ1-3; D gene unclear. V lost 3 bases and J lost 0, with 9 bases in between. The V gene's germline CDR1 is LGHNA and CDR2 YSLEER. CDR3 length equals 15 residues. This CDR3 reads CASSQERSSGNTIYF. For the CDR3, the DNA is TGCGCCAGCAGCCAGGAGCGCAGCTCTGGAAACACCATATATTTT.